One sample yielded the 27 T cell receptor beta chains listed below, sequenced in a study of T cell responses to AZD1222 COVID-19 vaccine. TCRdb's copy holds only in-frame clones and misses some; the assay was immunoSEQ multiplex PCR. Here the sample spans 100,000 or so clones, roughly 90% being singletons. The sample here was peripheral blood, taken 28 days after the second AZD1222 dose. These receptors originate from an adult who received the AZD1222 COVID-19 vaccine.

The rearrangement links TRBV15 to TRBJ2-1, with a tentative D call TRBD2 (6 bases). This CDR3 is 15 amino acids long. From germline, CDR1 is LNHNV and CDR2 YYDKDF (reference sequence). Trimming took off 1 base at V and 7 bases at J, with 14 bases between the two ends. As DNA, the CDR3 is TGTGCCACCAGCAGAGTCGGGACTTTTTTTAATGAGCAGTTCTTC. It is translated as CATSRVGTFFNEQFF.

The sample holds a few counts of this clone. Since the CDR3 does not end with the conserved phenylalanine or tryptophan, this likely comes from a read error. It is unclear where the CDR3 begins or ends on the DNA, so no DNA is shown, and the CDR3 is as TCRdb lists it. J is TRBJ2-7 and V is TRBV25-1; TRBD1 is taken as the D call from the table, unchecked against the DNA. The CDR3 adds up to 12 amino acids, both ends counted. CDR1 and CDR2 (germline): MGHDK, SYGVNS. Here the CDR3 reads CASSKNTGLLSS.

The rearrangement links TRBV7-2 to TRBJ1-6; weak D call: TRBD1 (6 bases). CDR1 and CDR2 (germline): SGHTA, FQGNSA. V gave up 5 bases and J gave up 9 bases, with 17 bases separating them. This CDR3 spans 15 amino acids. The CDR3 DNA follows: TGTGCCAGCAGCCCTGAGGGGGGGGCCGGTTCACCCCTCCACTTT. This gives the protein CASSPEGGAGSPLHF.

CDR3 loop: CASSYSMGLAYEQYF. DNA for the CDR3: TGTGCCAGCAGTTACTCGATGGGATTGGCCTACGAGCAGTACTTC. The chain recombines TRBV6-7 with TRBJ2-7; no definite D call. TRBV6-7 is an ORF, with its function uncertain. Trimming took 0 bases from V and 2 from J, leaving 11 bases between them. This CDR3 is 15 amino acids long.

The V call is TRBV29-1, the J call TRBJ1-2, with unresolved D. The CDR3 is 12 residues long. Germline V gives CDR1 SQVTM, CDR2 ANQGSEA. Trimming removed 1 base at V and 1 base at J, with 4 bases between. DNA for the CDR3: TGCAGCGTTGAAGGCAGTAACTATGGCTACACCTTC. This translates into CSVEGSNYGYTF.

The rearrangement uses TRBV6-5 and TRBJ2-3; D is perhaps TRBD1 (6 bases). The CDR3 totals 14 residues. Per germline, CDR1 MNHEY and CDR2 SVGAGI. Trimming removed 11 bases at V and 2 bases at J, with 17 bases between. The CDR3 DNA sequence: TGTGCCCACAACCTCGGACAGCCCACAGATACGCAGTATTTT. Translation: CAHNLGQPTDTQYF.

For the CDR3, the DNA is TGTGCCAGTAGTACCACTTCGGTTTCACCCCTCCACTTT. Translating it yields CASSTTSVSPLHF. The chain links TRBV19 to TRBJ1-6; D call uncertain. The V gene lost 4 bases and the J gene lost 9 bases, with 10 bases spanning the gap. CDR3 length: 13 residues. The germline CDR1 and CDR2 sequences are LNHDA and SQIVND (reference sequence). Drawing the rest from reference TRBV19 and TRBJ1-6, the complete variable domain is DGGITQSPKYLFRKEGQNVTLSCEQNLNHDAMYWYRQDPGQGLRLIYYSQIVNDFQKGDIAEGYSVSREKKESFPLTVTSAQKNPTAFYLCASSTTSVSPLHFGNGTRLTVT.

The chain combines TRBV2 with TRBJ2-2, with TRBD2 as a possible D gene (6 bases). The CDR3 runs 14 residues. CDR1 SNHLY and CDR2 FYNNEI come from the germline V gene. Trimming took off 4 bases at V and 5 bases at J, with 11 bases between the two ends. The CDR3 nucleotides are TGTGCCAGCAGTGTCGGGAGAGGGACCGGGGAGCTGTTTTTT. Its protein is CASSVGRGTGELFF.

The rearrangement joins TRBV7-2 to TRBJ1-4; D is unresolved. CDR1 and CDR2 from the germline V gene are SGHTA and FQGNSA. The CDR3 loop spans 15 amino acids. The V and J ends lost 1 base and 3 bases respectively, with 9 bases between them. The CDR3 spells CASSLVGVPNEKLFF. The CDR3 region has the DNA TGTGCCAGCAGCTTAGTTGGGGTTCCTAATGAAAAACTGTTTTTT. Using reference TRBV7-2 and TRBJ1-4 for the parts outside the CDR3, the full variable domain is GAGVSQSPSNKVTEKGKDVELRCDPISGHTALYWYRQSLGQGLEFLIYFQGNSAPDKSGLPSDRFSAERTGGSVSTLTIQRTQQEDSAVYLCASSLVGVPNEKLFFGSGTQLSVL.

The chain is built from TRBV7-2 and TRBJ1-6; tentatively, D is TRBD1 (6 bases). The CDR3 has 14 residues. Deletions cut 1 base from V and 14 bases from J, with 15 bases between. Germline assignment: CDR1 SGHTA and CDR2 FQGNSA. The CDR3 region is CASSLESGVWSLHF. Written as DNA, the CDR3 is TGTGCCAGCAGCTTAGAATCAGGGGTTTGGTCCCTCCACTTT.

This chain connects TRBV6-2 or TRBV6-3 to TRBJ2-7, with a possible D match to TRBD2 (5 bases). CDR1 and CDR2 (germline): MNHEY, SVGEGT. Trimming took off 0 bases at V and 4 bases at J, with 16 bases between the two ends. There are 16 residues in the CDR3. Here the CDR3 DNA reads TGTGCCAGCAGTTACTCGAGGGCCCGCCTGTCGTACGAGCAGTACTTC. This sequence encodes CASSYSRARLSYEQYF.

The chain combines TRBV7-3 with TRBJ1-2; the match to TRBD1 covers 8 bases. The CDR3 consists of 13 residues. Germline assignment: CDR1 SGHTA and CDR2 FQGTGA. J lost 14 bases, V lost 0 bases, and 8 bases had no gene match. CDR3 coding DNA: TGTGCCAGCAGCTTAACCCTCCAGGGGGCGCTGACCTTC. Translated: CASSLTLQGALTF.

This chain connects TRBV7-3 to TRBJ1-3; D remains ambiguous. CDR3 size: 14 residues. Germline CDR1 is SGHTA and CDR2 is FQGTGA. The V gene lost 2 bases and the J gene lost 0 bases, with 5 bases spanning the gap. The chain's CDR3 is CASSLSGSGNTIYF. In DNA, the CDR3 is TGTGCCAGCAGCTTATCAGGCTCTGGAAACACCATATATTTT.

J is TRBJ2-7 and V is TRBV21-1. TRBV21-1 is a pseudogene. The CDR3 is made up of 17 amino acids. Written as DNA, the CDR3 is TGTGCCAGCGGTCGTCAAGGATCAATGGCGGACCCCTACGAGCAGTACTTC. It encodes CASGRQGSMADPYEQYF.

The rearrangement links TRBV28 to TRBJ1-1; TRBD1 is a possible D gene (5 bases). Germline CDR1 reads MDHEN; CDR2 reads SYDVKM. This CDR3 has 14 amino acids. V dropped 7 bases and J dropped 1 base, with 13 bases sitting between them. The chain's CDR3 is CASTLGGPNTEAFF. As DNA, the CDR3 is TGTGCCAGCACCCTGGGGGGACCGAACACTGAAGCTTTCTTT.

The V and J genes are TRBV19 and TRBJ2-3; 9 bases are a match to TRBD1. The junction had 17 bases not matched to a gene; V was cut back by 7 bases and J by 3 bases. CDR3 size: 18 residues. Germline V gene data show CDR1 as LNHDA and CDR2 as SQIVND (reference sequence). The CDR3 DNA is TGTGCCAGTACCCCAACACCCGGGACAGGGTGGGGGACAGATACGCAGTATTTT. Encoded protein: CASTPTPGTGWGTDTQYF.

This chain joins TRBV28 and TRBJ1-4; D ambiguous. Deletions cut 4 bases from V and 2 bases from J, with 23 bases between. CDR1 MDHEN and CDR2 SYDVKM come from the germline V gene. The CDR3 contains 19 residues. In DNA, the CDR3 is TGTGCCAGCAGTTCACGCCTCCAGGTTTTAAGTAGGACTAATGAAAAACTGTTTTTT. Translating gives CASSSRLQVLSRTNEKLFF. The whole variable domain, filled in from reference TRBV28 and TRBJ1-4, reads DVKVTQSSRYLVKRTGEKVFLECVQDMDHENMFWYRQDPGLGLRLIYFSYDVKMKEKGDIPEGYSVSREKKERFSLILESASTNQTSMYLCASSSRLQVLSRTNEKLFFGSGTQLSVL.

This clone was seen a few times. This chain joins TRBV7-8 and TRBJ1-6; TRBD1 is a possible D gene (6 bases). Trimming cost V 5 bases and J 7 bases, with 9 bases left between them. The CDR3 sequence is 13 residues long. Germline CDR1 is SGHVS and CDR2 is FQNEAQ. CDR3 sequence: CASSRDTNSPLHF. Here the CDR3 DNA reads TGTGCCAGCAGCCGGGACACCAATTCACCCCTCCACTTT.

The V and J genes are TRBV19 and TRBJ2-6, with 11 bases that match TRBD1. Germline loops: CDR1 LNHDA, CDR2 SQIVND (reference sequence). There are 17 residues in the CDR3. J lost 4 bases, V lost 5 bases, and 7 bases had no gene match. The CDR3 nucleotides are TGTGCCAGTAGTCCCCGGACAGGGGGCAAAGGGGCCAACGTCCTGACTTTC. It translates to CASSPRTGGKGANVLTF.

This chain uses TRBV4-2 with TRBJ2-4, with TRBD2 as a possible D gene (5 bases). Trimming removed 3 bases at V and 7 bases at J, with 16 bases between. This CDR3 spans 15 amino acids. From germline, CDR1 is LGHNA and CDR2 YNFKEQ. CDR3 amino acids: CASSQVRAAGNIQYF. In nucleotides, the CDR3 is TGTGCCAGCAGCCAGGTTCGAGCCGCGGGTAACATTCAGTACTTC.

The rearrangement joins TRBV19 to TRBJ2-5; no reliable D call. In germline, CDR1 is LNHDA, CDR2 SQIVND (reference sequence). The CDR3 spans 13 residues. V lost 4 bases to trimming and J lost 4 bases, with 10 bases between them. CDR3 region: CASSNSEGETQYF. The CDR3 DNA sequence: TGTGCCAGTAGTAACAGTGAAGGAGAGACCCAGTACTTC. Full variable domain (missing parts from reference TRBV19 and TRBJ2-5): DGGITQSPKYLFRKEGQNVTLSCEQNLNHDAMYWYRQDPGQGLRLIYYSQIVNDFQKGDIAEGYSVSREKKESFPLTVTSAQKNPTAFYLCASSNSEGETQYFGPGTRLLVL.

The rearrangement links TRBV5-1 to TRBJ1-2, with a weak D call TRBD1 (5 bases). V was cut by 0 bases and J by 3 bases, with 9 bases left in between. Germline V CDR1 and CDR2: SGHRS, YFSETQ. The CDR3 contains 14 residues. CDR3 bases: TGCGCCAGCAGCTTGGGGTTAGGGGACTATGGCTACACCTTC. The encoded protein is CASSLGLGDYGYTF.

V usage is TRBV11-3 and J usage is TRBJ1-1; unclear D gene. Germline CDR1 is SGHNT and CDR2 is YENEEA. The CDR3 is 14 amino acids. Trimming stripped 5 bases from V and 5 bases from J, with 15 bases between. Here the CDR3 reads CASSSPGLGTEAFF. CDR3 nucleotide sequence: TGTGCCAGCAGCAGTCCGGGATTGGGGACTGAAGCTTTCTTT.

V gene TRBV29-1 combines with J gene TRBJ1-3; maybe TRBD1 (6 bases). Trimming took off 7 bases at V and 0 bases at J, with 10 bases between the two ends. This CDR3 comprises 13 residues. CDR1 and CDR2 (germline): SQVTM, ANQGSEA. The CDR3 here is CSAQGLSGNTIYF. As DNA, the CDR3 is TGCAGCGCACAGGGCCTCTCTGGAAACACCATATATTTT.

This chain joins TRBV2 and TRBJ1-2; D remains ambiguous. The CDR3 is 14 residues long. From germline, CDR1 is SNHLY and CDR2 FYNNEI. Trimming cost V 2 bases and J 1 base, with 8 bases left between them. This CDR3 reads CASSEFGDNYGYTF. CDR3 DNA: TGTGCCAGCAGTGAATTTGGCGATAACTATGGCTACACCTTC.

In nucleotides, the CDR3 is TGTGCCAGCAGCCCTAGGACAGGGGGCGCGTACGAGCAGTACTTC. Translation gives CASSPRTGGAYEQYF. The chain employs TRBV5-4 and TRBJ2-7; 11 bases are shared with TRBD1. Germline V CDR1 and CDR2: SGHNT, YYREEE (reference sequence). The CDR3 spans 15 residues. The V segment lost 4 bases and the J segment 4 bases; nucleotides outside the gene matches: 7.

This chain uses TRBV3-1 (or the pseudogene TRBV3-2) with TRBJ2-5; 8 nucleotides line up with TRBD2. Germline values: CDR1 LGHDT, CDR2 YNNKEL (reference sequence). This CDR3 region has 17 residues. The J segment lost 1 base and the V segment lost 5 bases, leaving 12 bases of the junction unmatched. The CDR3 DNA reads TGTGCCAGCAGCTTACAGGGAGAGCGGGGGCCCCAAGAGACCCAGTACTTC. Amino acid sequence: CASSLQGERGPQETQYF.